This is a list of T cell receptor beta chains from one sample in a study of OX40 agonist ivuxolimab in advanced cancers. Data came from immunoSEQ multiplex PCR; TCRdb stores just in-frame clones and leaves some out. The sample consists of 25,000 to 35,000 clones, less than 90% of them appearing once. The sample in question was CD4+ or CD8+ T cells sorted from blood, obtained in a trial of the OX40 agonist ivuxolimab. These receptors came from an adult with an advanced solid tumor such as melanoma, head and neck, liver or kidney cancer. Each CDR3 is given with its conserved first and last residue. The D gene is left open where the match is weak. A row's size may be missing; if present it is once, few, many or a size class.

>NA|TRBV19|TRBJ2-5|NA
TGTGCCAGTAGTATCGGGGCAGGGGGGGAGACCCAGTACTTC
CASSIGAGGETQYF
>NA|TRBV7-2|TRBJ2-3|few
TGTGCCAGCAGCTCCCGAGGGGGGGGCCTTGAAGATACGCAGTATTTT
CASSSRGGGLEDTQYF
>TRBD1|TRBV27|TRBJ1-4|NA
TGTGCCAGCAGTTCCATGGGGACAGGCTACGAAAAACTGTTTTTT
CASSSMGTGYEKLFF
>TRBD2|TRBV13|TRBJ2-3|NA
TGTGCCAGCAGCCCTCTAGCGGGGGGCGGGTCAGATACGCAGTATTTT
CASSPLAGGGSDTQYF
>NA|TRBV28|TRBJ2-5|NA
TGTGCCAGCAGCATGACACGAAGAGAAAAAGAGACCCAGTACTTC
CASSMTRREKETQYF
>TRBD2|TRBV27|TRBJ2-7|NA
TGTGCCAGCAGTTTAAAGCGGGGGGGGAACGAGCAGTACTTC
CASSLKRGGNEQYF
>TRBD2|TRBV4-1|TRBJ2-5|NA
TGCGCCAGCAGCTATCGACTAGCGGGAGGCCTGGAGACCCAGTACTTC
CASSYRLAGGLETQYF
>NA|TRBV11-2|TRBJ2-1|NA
TGTGCCAGCAGCCGACAGGACAACTCCTACAATGAGCAGTTCTTC
CASSRQDNSYNEQFF
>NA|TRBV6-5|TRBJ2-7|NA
TGTGCCAGCAGTTACTCCCCTACAGGGTTTAACTACGAGCAGTACTTC
CASSYSPTGFNYEQYF
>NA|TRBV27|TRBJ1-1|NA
TGTGCCAGCAGTTTAAGTGATTTAGCGGAAGCTTTCTTT
CASSLSDLAEAFF
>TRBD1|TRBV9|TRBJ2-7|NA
TGTGCCAGCAGCGAGTCCCGCTCGTACAGGGGGTCCGAGCAGTACTTC
CASSESRSYRGSEQYF
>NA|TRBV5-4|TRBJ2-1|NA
TGTGCCAGCAGCACCCAGGGCCTCAATGAGCAGTTCTTC
CASSTQGLNEQFF
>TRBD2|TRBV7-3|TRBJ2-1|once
TGTGCCAGCAGCCTGGGACTAGCTGGCAATGAGCAGTTCTTC
CASSLGLAGNEQFF
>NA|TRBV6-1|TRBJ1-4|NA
TGTGCCAGCAGTAAGGAGGGCCGTGAAAAACTGTTTTTT
CASSKEGREKLFF
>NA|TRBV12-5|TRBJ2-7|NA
TGTGCTAGTGGTCCGGGCCTGGTAGGGGACGAGCAGTACTTC
CASGPGLVGDEQYF
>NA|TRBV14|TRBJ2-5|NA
TGTGCCAGCAGCCTCCTGGCGGGACAAACTGAGACCCAGTACTTC
CASSLLAGQTETQYF
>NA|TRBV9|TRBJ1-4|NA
TGTGCCAGCAGCGCGGGGGCTGATACTAATGAAAAACTGTTTTTT
CASSAGADTNEKLFF
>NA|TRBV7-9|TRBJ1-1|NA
TGTGCCATAAAAAGGGTTGGCGGAAGTAACACTGAAGCTTTCTTT
CAIKRVGGSNTEAFF